The 3 T cell receptor beta chains below come from one sample, sequenced in a study of response to subunit inactivated influenza vaccine. TCRdb called the RT-PCR reads again in MiXCR, with one record for every CDR3 protein. Of roughly 540,000 distinct CDR3 sequences detected, approximately 24% appear once; the ten largest clones hold under 3.5%. These records were also assigned to another study, of T cells expressing NK-cell markers. As that report states: The TCR beta cDNA came from 5'RACE template switching with UMIs.

The sequencing here drew on CD4+ T cells sorted from PBMCs, taken roughly 12 days after vaccination. The receptors derive from a man aged 50 or older who received an inactivated influenza vaccine.

This clonotype was recorded a few times. The chain has TRBV7-2 and TRBJ1-5; no firm D call. This CDR3 region has 15 residues. Trimming removed 2 bases from V and 4 bases from J, with 12 bases in between. CDR1 and CDR2 from the germline V gene are SGHTA and FQGNSA. CDR3 nucleotide sequence: TGTGCCAGCAGCTTAAGGGAGGGTTATAATCAGCCCCAGCATTTT. As protein: CASSLREGYNQPQHF.

In this sample, this clonotype turned up a few times. The gene calls are TRBV10-3 and TRBJ2-7, with 8 bases that match TRBD1. Germline lookup yields CDR1 ENHRY and CDR2 SYGVKD. The CDR3 is made up of 18 amino acids. The V gene end was trimmed by 10 bases and the J gene end by 3 bases; junction bases not matched to a gene: 23. In DNA, the CDR3 is TGTGCCACCATCTGGGGAGGACCTACGACAGGGGCCCACTACGAGCAGTACTTC. It specifies CATIWGGPTTGAHYEQYF.

This clonotype was recorded at least ten times. The rearrangement links TRBV7-3 to TRBJ2-1, with 8 bases lining up with TRBD1. Germline V gives CDR1 SGHTA, CDR2 FQGTGA. With V trimmed by 2 bases and J by 3 bases, 3 bases remained unmatched. The CDR3 loop spans 15 amino acids. The CDR3: CASSLWGTGYNEQFF. In DNA form, the CDR3 reads TGTGCCAGCAGCTTATGGGGGACAGGCTACAATGAGCAGTTCTTC.